Here is one T cell receptor beta chain with its context. Its antigen is still unknown. This sample was taken from a study of T cell responses to AZD1222 COVID-19 vaccine. Study results and caveats: White British donors predominated, females outnumbered males, and clonal diversity was possibly underestimated. There were vaccine-associated CD4 TCRs across spike, dominant at 160-218 and 743-854. Just six AZD1222 recipients tested seropositive at baseline.

The data were produced by immunoSEQ multiplex PCR, yet TCRdb's version contains in-frame clones alone and is incomplete. The data contain about 200,000 clones, about 92% of them singletons. There are 17 residues in the CDR3. The gene calls are TRBV21-1 and TRBJ1-3; the table names TRBD1, a call not compared with the DNA. TRBV21-1 is a listed pseudogene. This specimen was peripheral blood, taken on day 0 of MenACWY control vaccination. This clonotype was sampled from an adult in good health. In DNA, the CDR3 is TGTGCCAGCAGCGCCCCCCGGGACAGGGCAACTGGAAACACCATATATTTT. This codes for CASSAPRDRATGNTIYF.